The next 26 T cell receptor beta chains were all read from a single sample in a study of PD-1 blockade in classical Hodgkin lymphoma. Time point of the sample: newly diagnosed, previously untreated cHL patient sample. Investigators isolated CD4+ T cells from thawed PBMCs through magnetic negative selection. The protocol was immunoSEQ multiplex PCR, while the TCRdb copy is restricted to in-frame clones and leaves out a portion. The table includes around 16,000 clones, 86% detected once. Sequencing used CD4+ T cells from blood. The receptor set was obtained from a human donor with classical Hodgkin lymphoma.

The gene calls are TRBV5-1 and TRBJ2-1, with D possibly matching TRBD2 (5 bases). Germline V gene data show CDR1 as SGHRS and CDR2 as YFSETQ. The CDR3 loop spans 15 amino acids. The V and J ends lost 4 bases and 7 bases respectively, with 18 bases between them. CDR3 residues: CASSKGLAATNEQFF. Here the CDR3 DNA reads TGCGCCAGCAGCAAAGGACTTGCGGCCACGAATGAGCAGTTCTTC. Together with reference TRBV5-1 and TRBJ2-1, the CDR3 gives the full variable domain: KAGVTQTPRYLIKTRGQQVTLSCSPISGHRSVSWYQQTPGQGLQFLFEYFSETQRNKGNFPGRFSGRQFSNSRSEMNVSTLELGDSALYLCASSKGLAATNEQFFGPGTRLTVL.

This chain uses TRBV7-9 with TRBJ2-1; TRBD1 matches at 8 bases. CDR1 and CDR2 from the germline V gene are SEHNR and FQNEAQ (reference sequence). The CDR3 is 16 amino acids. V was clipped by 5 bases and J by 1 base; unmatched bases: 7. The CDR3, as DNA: TGTGCCAGCAGCCTCACAGGGGGAAGGTCCTACAATGAGCAGTTCTTC. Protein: CASSLTGGRSYNEQFF.

Here the CDR3 DNA reads TGTGCCAGCAGTTTTCGGGACGGCTCTGGAAACACCATATATTTT. Its protein product is CASSFRDGSGNTIYF. The V and J genes are TRBV28 and TRBJ1-3, with D tentatively TRBD1 (5 bases). Germline V gene lookup returns CDR1 MDHEN and CDR2 SYDVKM. The length of the CDR3 is 15 residues. V gave up 3 bases and J gave up 0 bases, with 9 bases separating them.

The CDR3 spells CASSSGTVTTNEKLFF. The CDR3 DNA sequence: TGTGCCAGCAGCTCCGGGACTGTGACAACTAATGAAAAACTGTTTTTT. This rearrangement joins TRBV7-6 to TRBJ1-4, with a tentative D call TRBD1 (5 bases). The CDR3 is 16 residues long. V was pared by 4 bases and J by 0 bases, with 12 bases between. The V gene's germline CDR1 is SGHVS and CDR2 FNYEAQ.

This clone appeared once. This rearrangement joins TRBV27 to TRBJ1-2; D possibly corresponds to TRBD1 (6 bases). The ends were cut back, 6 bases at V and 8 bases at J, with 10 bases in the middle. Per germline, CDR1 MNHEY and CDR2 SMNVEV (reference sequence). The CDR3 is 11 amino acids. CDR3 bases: TGTGCCAGCAGCTCAGGGGAAGGCTACACCTTC. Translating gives CASSSGEGYTF.

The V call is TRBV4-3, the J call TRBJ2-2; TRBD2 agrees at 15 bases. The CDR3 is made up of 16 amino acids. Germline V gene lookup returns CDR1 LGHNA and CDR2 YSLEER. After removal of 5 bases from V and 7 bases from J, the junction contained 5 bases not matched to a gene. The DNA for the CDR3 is TGCGCCAGCAGCTATGGGACTAGCGGGAGGCGCGGGGAGCTGTTTTTT. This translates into CASSYGTSGRRGELFF.

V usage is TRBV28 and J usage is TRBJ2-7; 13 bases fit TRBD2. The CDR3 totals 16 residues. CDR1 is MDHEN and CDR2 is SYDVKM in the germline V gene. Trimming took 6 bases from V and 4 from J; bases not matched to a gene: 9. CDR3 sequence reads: CASSYTSGREPYEQYF. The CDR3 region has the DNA TGTGCCAGCAGCTATACTAGCGGGAGGGAACCTTACGAGCAGTACTTC.

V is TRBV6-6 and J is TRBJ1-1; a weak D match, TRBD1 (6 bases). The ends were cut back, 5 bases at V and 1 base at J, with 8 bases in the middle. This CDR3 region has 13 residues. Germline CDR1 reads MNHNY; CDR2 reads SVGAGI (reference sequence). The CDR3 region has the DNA TGTGCCAGCAGTCTCAGGGGGAACACTGAAGCTTTCTTT. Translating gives CASSLRGNTEAFF.

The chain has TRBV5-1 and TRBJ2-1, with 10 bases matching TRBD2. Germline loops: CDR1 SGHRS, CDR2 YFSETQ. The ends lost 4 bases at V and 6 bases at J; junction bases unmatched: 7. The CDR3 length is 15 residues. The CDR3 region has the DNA TGCGCCAGCAGCGTAGGACTAGCGGCGACCAATGAGCAGTTCTTC. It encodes CASSVGLAATNEQFF. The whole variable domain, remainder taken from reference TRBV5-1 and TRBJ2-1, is KAGVTQTPRYLIKTRGQQVTLSCSPISGHRSVSWYQQTPGQGLQFLFEYFSETQRNKGNFPGRFSGRQFSNSRSEMNVSTLELGDSALYLCASSVGLAATNEQFFGPGTRLTVL.

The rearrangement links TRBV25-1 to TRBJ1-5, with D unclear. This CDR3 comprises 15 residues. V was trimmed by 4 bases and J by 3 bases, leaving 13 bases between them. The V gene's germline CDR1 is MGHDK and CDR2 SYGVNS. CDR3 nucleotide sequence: TGTGCCAGCAGTGTTGGGTGGTTGGACAATCAGCCCCAGCATTTT. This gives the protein CASSVGWLDNQPQHF. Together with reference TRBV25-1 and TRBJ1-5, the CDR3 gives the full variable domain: EADIYQTPRYLVIGTGKKITLECSQTMGHDKMYWYQQDPGMELHLIHYSYGVNSTEKGDLSSESTVSRIRTEHFPLTLESARPSHTSQYLCASSVGWLDNQPQHFGDGTRLSIL.

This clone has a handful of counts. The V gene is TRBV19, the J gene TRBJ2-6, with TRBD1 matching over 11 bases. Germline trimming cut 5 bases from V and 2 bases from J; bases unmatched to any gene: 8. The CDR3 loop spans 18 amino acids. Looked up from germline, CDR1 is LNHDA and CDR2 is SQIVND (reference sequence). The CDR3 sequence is CASSPGQGVGPGANVLTF. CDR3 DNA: TGTGCCAGTAGTCCGGGACAGGGGGTCGGCCCTGGGGCCAACGTCCTGACTTTC.

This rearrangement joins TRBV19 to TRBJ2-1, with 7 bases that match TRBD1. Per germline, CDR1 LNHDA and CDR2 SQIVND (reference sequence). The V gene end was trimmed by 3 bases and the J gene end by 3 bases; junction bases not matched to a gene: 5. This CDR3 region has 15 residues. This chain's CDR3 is CASSIEGAVYNEQFF. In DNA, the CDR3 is TGTGCCAGTAGTATCGAGGGGGCGGTCTACAATGAGCAGTTCTTC.

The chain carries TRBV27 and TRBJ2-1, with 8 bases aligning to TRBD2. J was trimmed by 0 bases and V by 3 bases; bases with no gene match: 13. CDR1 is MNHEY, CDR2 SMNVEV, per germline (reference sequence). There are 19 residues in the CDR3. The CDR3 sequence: CASSFTVRAGVASYNEQFF. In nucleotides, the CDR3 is TGTGCCAGCAGTTTTACCGTACGAGCGGGAGTCGCCTCCTACAATGAGCAGTTCTTC.

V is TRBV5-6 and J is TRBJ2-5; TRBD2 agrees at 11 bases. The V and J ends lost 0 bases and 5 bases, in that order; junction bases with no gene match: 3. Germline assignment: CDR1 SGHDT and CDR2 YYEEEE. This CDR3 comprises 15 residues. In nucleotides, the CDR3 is TGTGCCAGCAGCTTGGGACTAGCGGGGTGGGAGACCCAGTACTTC. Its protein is CASSLGLAGWETQYF.

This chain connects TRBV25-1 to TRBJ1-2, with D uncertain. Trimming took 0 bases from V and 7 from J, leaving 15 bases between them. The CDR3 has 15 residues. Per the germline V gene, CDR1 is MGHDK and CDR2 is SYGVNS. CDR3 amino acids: CASSEYAGAGSGYTF. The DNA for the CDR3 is TGTGCCAGCAGTGAATACGCCGGCGCGGGAAGTGGCTACACCTTC.

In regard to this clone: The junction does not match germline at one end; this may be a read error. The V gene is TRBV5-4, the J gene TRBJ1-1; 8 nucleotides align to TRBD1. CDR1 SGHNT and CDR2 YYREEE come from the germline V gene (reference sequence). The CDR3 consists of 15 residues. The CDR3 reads CASGSGDRGFAEAFF. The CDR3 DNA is TGCGCCAGCGGCTCCGGAGACAGGGGATTTGCGGAAGCTTTCTTT.

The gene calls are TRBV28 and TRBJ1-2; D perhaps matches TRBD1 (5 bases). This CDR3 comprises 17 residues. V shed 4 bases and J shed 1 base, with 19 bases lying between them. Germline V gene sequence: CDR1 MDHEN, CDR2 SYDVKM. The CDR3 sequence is CASSSARRGKVNYGYTF. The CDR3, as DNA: TGTGCCAGCAGTTCCGCGAGGCGGGGCAAAGTTAACTATGGCTACACCTTC.

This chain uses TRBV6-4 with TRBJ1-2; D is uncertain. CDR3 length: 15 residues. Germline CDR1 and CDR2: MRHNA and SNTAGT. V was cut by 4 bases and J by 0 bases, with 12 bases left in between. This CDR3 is CASSAQPLPNYGYTF. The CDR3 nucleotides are TGTGCCAGCAGTGCACAACCTCTCCCTAACTATGGCTACACCTTC.

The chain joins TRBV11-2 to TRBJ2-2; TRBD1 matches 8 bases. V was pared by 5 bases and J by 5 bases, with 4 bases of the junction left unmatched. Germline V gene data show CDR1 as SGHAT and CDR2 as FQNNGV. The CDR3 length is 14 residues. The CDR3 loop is CASSRDRSTGELFF. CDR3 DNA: TGTGCCAGCAGCCGGGACAGGTCTACCGGGGAGCTGTTTTTT.

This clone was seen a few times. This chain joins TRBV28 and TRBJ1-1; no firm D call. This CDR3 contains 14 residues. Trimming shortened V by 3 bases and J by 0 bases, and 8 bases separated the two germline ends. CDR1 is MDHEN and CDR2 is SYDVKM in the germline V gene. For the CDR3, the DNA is TGTGCCAGCAGTTTGGAGCCGATGAACACTGAAGCTTTCTTT. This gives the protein CASSLEPMNTEAFF.

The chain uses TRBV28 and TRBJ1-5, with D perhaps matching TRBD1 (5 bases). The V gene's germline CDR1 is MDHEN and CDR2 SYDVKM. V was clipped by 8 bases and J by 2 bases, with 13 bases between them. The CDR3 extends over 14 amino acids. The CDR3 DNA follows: TGTGCCAGCCTATGGGGGTCGGGCAATCAGCCCCAGCATTTT. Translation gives CASLWGSGNQPQHF.

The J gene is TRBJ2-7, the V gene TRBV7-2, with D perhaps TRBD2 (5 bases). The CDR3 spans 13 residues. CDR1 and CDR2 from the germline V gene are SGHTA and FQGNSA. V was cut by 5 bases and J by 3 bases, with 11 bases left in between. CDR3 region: CASSPRRGYEQYF. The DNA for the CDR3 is TGTGCCAGCAGCCCCCGCCGGGGCTACGAGCAGTACTTC.

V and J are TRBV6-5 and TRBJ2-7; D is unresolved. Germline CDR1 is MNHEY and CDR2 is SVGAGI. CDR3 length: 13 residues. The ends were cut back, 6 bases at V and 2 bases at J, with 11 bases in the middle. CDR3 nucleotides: TGTGCCAGCAGAACAGAAGTTACCTACGAGCAGTACTTC. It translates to CASRTEVTYEQYF.

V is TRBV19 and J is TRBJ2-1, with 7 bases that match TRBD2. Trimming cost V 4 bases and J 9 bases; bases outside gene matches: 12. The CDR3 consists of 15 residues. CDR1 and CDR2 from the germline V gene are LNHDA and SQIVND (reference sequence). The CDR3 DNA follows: TGTGCCAGTAGTACAGTATTAAGACTAGCCCCTGAGCAGTTCTTC. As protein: CASSTVLRLAPEQFF.

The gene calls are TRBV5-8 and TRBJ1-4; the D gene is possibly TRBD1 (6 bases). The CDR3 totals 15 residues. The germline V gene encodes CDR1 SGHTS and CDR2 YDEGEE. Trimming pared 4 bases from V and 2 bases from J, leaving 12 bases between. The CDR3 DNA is TGTGCCAGCAGCCCCACAGGGAGCACTAATGAAAAACTGTTTTTT. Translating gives CASSPTGSTNEKLFF.

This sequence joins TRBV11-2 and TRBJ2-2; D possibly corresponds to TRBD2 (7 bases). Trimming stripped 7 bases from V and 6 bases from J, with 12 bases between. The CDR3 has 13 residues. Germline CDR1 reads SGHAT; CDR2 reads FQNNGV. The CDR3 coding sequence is TGTGCCAGCAAGGGGGAGGGCCCCGGGGAGCTGTTTTTT. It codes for CASKGEGPGELFF.